Listed here is a single TCR beta chain. Its target is unknown. The CDR3 covers 16 residues. Looked up from germline, CDR1 is MDHEN and CDR2 is SYDVKM. Trimming cost V 6 bases and J 0 bases, with 15 bases left between them. The data belong to a study of T cell responses to AZD1222 COVID-19 vaccine. General study points: Repertoire samples came only from after the peak T cell response.

The method was immunoSEQ multiplex PCR; TCRdb's version includes in-frame clones alone and lacks a portion of them. Of some 150,000 clones detected, approximately 90% appear once; the ten largest clones hold approximately 1.8%. Specimen: peripheral blood, collected on day 0 of AZD1222 vaccination. The rearrangement uses TRBV28 and TRBJ1-3; no definite D call. The sequence was obtained from an adult in good health. DNA for the CDR3: TGTGCCAGCAGCCCACCTTCCGACTACTCTGGAAACACCATATATTTT. It translates to CASSPPSDYSGNTIYF.